This passage covers 9 T cell receptor beta chains from one sample sequenced in a study of T-cell memory formation after mild COVID-19 (dated by TCRdb to about 2021). The method behind the library was 5' RACE. These reads were obtained on an Illumina NovaSeq 6000. TCRdb ran its own pipeline on the public reads, namely fastp trimming at Q25 and MiXCR clone calling, and kept in-frame beta chains. CDR3 protein sequences are deduplicated, and each keeps its most common genes and DNA. The sample has 90,000 to 120,000 distinct CDR3 sequences on record, approximately 14% of them singletons. Jointly, the top ten make up 30% to 45% of the sample. The sample was PBMCs or a T cell subset sorted from them (not recorded which). Receptor source: a man younger than 35 who had mild COVID-19 (a few samples of this study predate the infection). The sample titles of this study are shuffled in the database, so cell type and time point are left out; the donor was told from shared clones.

V usage is TRBV12-3 or TRBV12-4 and J usage is TRBJ1-2, with a tentative D call TRBD1 (5 bases). This CDR3 contains 15 residues. Between the trimmed V and J ends, which lost 6 bases and 4 bases, there was a span of 18 bases. The chain's CDR3 is CASSPVMGRSYGYTF. Here the CDR3 DNA reads TGTGCCAGCAGCCCAGTAATGGGACGGTCCTATGGCTACACCTTC.

The V and J genes are TRBV5-6 and TRBJ1-1; 9 nucleotides match TRBD1. Germline V gene sequence: CDR1 SGHDT, CDR2 YYEEEE. With V trimmed by 0 bases and J by 4 bases, 13 bases remained unmatched. This CDR3 contains 18 residues. The CDR3 protein is CASSLGGQGSPYGTEAFF. The CDR3 bases are TGTGCCAGCAGCTTGGGGGGACAGGGTAGCCCCTATGGCACTGAAGCTTTCTTT.

V and J are TRBV6-2 or TRBV6-3 and TRBJ2-2, with D maybe TRBD2 (6 bases). The germline V gene has CDR1 MNHEY and CDR2 SVGEGT. This CDR3 is 13 amino acids long. Trimming took 2 bases from V and 7 from J, leaving 8 bases between them. The CDR3 nucleotides are TGTGCCAGCAGTTACGGAGGGGTCGGGGAGCTGTTTTTT. Translating gives CASSYGGVGELFF.

The sample holds many counts of this clonotype. The chain joins TRBV12-3 or TRBV12-4 to TRBJ2-5; 7 bases match TRBD2. CDR3 length equals 13 residues. V was pared by 7 bases and J by 5 bases, with 7 bases of the junction left unmatched. The DNA of the CDR3 is TGTGCCAGCATTCAAGCGGGGCAGGAGACCCAGTACTTC. Protein: CASIQAGQETQYF.

This clonotype was found many times. The CDR3: CASSRLIGTQYF. The CDR3 coding sequence is TGTGCCAGCAGTCGACTGATAGGTACGCAGTATTTT. The J gene is TRBJ2-3, the V gene TRBV12-3 or TRBV12-4, with unresolved D. With 5 bases removed from V and 8 bases from J, the gap between germline ends came to 11 bases. The CDR3 covers 12 residues.

Details on this clonotype: A much larger clone lies one base from this, so it may be a read error. This rearrangement joins TRBV6-6 to TRBJ1-5, with 9 nucleotides matching TRBD1. Germline CDR1 is MNHNY and CDR2 is SVGAGI (reference sequence). This CDR3 has 15 amino acids. The V gene end was trimmed by 2 bases and the J gene end by 1 base; junction bases not matched to a gene: 0. The CDR3 spells CASSYGTGSNQPQHF. For the CDR3, the DNA is TGTGCCAGCAGTTACGGGACAGGGAGCAATCAGCCCCAGCATTTT.

In DNA form, the CDR3 reads TGTGCCAGCAGGTTTCCTCCCCCTGAAGCTTTCTTT. Translated: CASRFPPPEAFF. This chain joins TRBV12-3 or TRBV12-4 and TRBJ1-1, with no clear D. Trimming took off 6 bases at V and 6 bases at J, with 11 bases between the two ends. The CDR3 loop spans 12 amino acids.

This clonotype was observed a few times. The chain joins TRBV9 to TRBJ1-1, with a possible D match to TRBD1 (5 bases). This CDR3 region has 15 residues. Germline V gene sequence: CDR1 SGDLS, CDR2 YYNGEE. Trimming took 4 bases from V and 4 from J, leaving 17 bases between them. CDR3 residues: CASSSRSGGTTEAFF. In DNA, the CDR3 is TGTGCCAGCAGCTCCCGATCGGGAGGGACCACTGAAGCTTTCTTT.

Here the CDR3 reads CASSPTVRSYEQYF. The CDR3 DNA follows: TGTGCCAGCAGCCCGACGGTCCGATCCTACGAGCAGTACTTC. This sequence joins TRBV27 and TRBJ2-7; no clear D gene. Trimming pared 6 bases from V and 1 base from J, leaving 13 bases between. The CDR3 covers 14 residues. Germline CDR1 and CDR2: MNHEY and SMNVEV (reference sequence).